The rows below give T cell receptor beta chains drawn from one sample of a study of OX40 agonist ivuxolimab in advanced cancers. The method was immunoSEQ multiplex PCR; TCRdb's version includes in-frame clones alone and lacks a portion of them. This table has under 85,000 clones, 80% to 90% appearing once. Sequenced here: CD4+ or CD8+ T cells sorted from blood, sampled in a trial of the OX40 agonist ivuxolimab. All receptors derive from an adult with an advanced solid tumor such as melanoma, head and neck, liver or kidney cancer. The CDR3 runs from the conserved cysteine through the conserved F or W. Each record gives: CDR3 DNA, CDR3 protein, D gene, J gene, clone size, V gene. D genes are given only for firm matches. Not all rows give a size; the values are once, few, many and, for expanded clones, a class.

DNA: TGTGCCAGCAGTATCCGACTAGCGGGAGGGCCTTGGCAAGAGACCCAGTACTTC
CDR3: CASSIRLAGGPWQETQYF
D: TRBD2
J: TRBJ2-5
size: .
V: TRBV6-7

DNA: TGCGCCAGCAGCTTCCTAGCGGAACCCTCCTACGAGCAGTACTTC
CDR3: CASSFLAEPSYEQYF
D: TRBD2
J: TRBJ2-7
size: .
V: TRBV5-1

DNA: TGCGCCAGCAGCTTGGGGGGACTAGCGACCTACGAGCAGTACTTC
CDR3: CASSLGGLATYEQYF
D: TRBD2
J: TRBJ2-7
size: .
V: TRBV5-1

DNA: TGTGCCATTATCCCTGGGACCCATCCCCGATACGAGCAGTACTTC
CDR3: CAIIPGTHPRYEQYF
D: .
J: TRBJ2-7
size: .
V: TRBV19

DNA: TGTGCCAGCAGCTTAAATCGCGGGAGAGGTCATGAGCAGTTCTTC
CDR3: CASSLNRGRGHEQFF
D: TRBD2
J: TRBJ2-1
size: once
V: TRBV11-1

DNA: TGCGCCAGCAGCAAAGCGGGAGGCGGCACAGATACGCAGTATTTT
CDR3: CASSKAGGGTDTQYF
D: TRBD2
J: TRBJ2-3
size: once
V: TRBV5-1

DNA: TGCGCCAGCAGCCTTAGCGGGAGGGCCGATGAGCAGTTCTTC
CDR3: CASSLSGRADEQFF
D: TRBD2
J: TRBJ2-1
size: .
V: TRBV4-1

DNA: TGTGCAAGTCGCTTAGCCTTCACGGACTACTACAATGAGCAGTTCTTC
CDR3: CASRLAFTDYYNEQFF
D: .
J: TRBJ2-1
size: .
V: TRBV12-2

DNA: TGCGCCAGCAGCCGTGGGACAGGGGGGACCGAGCAGTACTTC
CDR3: CASSRGTGGTEQYF
D: TRBD1
J: TRBJ2-7
size: .
V: TRBV4-1

DNA: TGTGCCAGCAGCTTAGAAGGGGGGTATTCACCCCTCCACTTT
CDR3: CASSLEGGYSPLHF
D: .
J: TRBJ1-6
size: .
V: TRBV11-2

DNA: TGTGCCAGCAGTGGGACAGATGAAAAACTGTTTTTT
CDR3: CASSGTDEKLFF
D: .
J: TRBJ1-4
size: once
V: TRBV2

DNA: TGCGCCAGCAGCTTGGGACAGGGGTTGAATTCACCCCTCCACTTT
CDR3: CASSLGQGLNSPLHF
D: TRBD1
J: TRBJ1-6
size: .
V: TRBV5-1

DNA: TGTGCCAGCAGCCCCACGAGTTACGAGCAGTACTTC
CDR3: CASSPTSYEQYF
D: .
J: TRBJ2-7
size: .
V: TRBV11-2

DNA: TGTGCCAGCAGTGCCGATTCATGGGGCTACACCTTC
CDR3: CASSADSWGYTF
D: .
J: TRBJ1-2
size: .
V: TRBV28

DNA: TGTGCCATCAGTGAGTCGCGGTCTAGCGGGAGTTACGAGCAGTACTTC
CDR3: CAISESRSSGSYEQYF
D: TRBD2
J: TRBJ2-7
size: .
V: TRBV10-3

DNA: TGTGCCAGCAGCGTAGATGAAGGTCTCCCCTCCTACAATGAGCAGTTCTTC
CDR3: CASSVDEGLPSYNEQFF
D: .
J: TRBJ2-1
size: .
V: TRBV9

DNA: TGTGCCAGCAGCTTATGGGGGCAGGGAACTGAAGCTTTCTTT
CDR3: CASSLWGQGTEAFF
D: .
J: TRBJ1-1
size: .
V: TRBV5-5

DNA: TGTGCCAGCAGTTACCCGACAGGGGGTAATCAGCCCCAGCATTTT
CDR3: CASSYPTGGNQPQHF
D: TRBD1
J: TRBJ1-5
size: few
V: TRBV6-6

DNA: TGTGCCAGCAGCATCGGGACTAGCGGGATCAGTGAGACCCAGTACTTC
CDR3: CASSIGTSGISETQYF
D: TRBD2
J: TRBJ2-5
size: .
V: TRBV13

DNA: TGCGCCAGCAGCGAACCGGGACAGGGGGCTGATACGCAGTATTTT
CDR3: CASSEPGQGADTQYF
D: TRBD1
J: TRBJ2-3
size: .
V: TRBV5-1

DNA: TGTGCCACCCGGACAGCACACCCCTTAGAGGTTGCATACGAGCAGTACTTC
CDR3: CATRTAHPLEVAYEQYF
D: .
J: TRBJ2-7
size: .
V: TRBV2

DNA: TGTGCCAGCAGCTTAGCCCCTAATCAGCCCCAGCATTTT
CDR3: CASSLAPNQPQHF
D: .
J: TRBJ1-5
size: .
V: TRBV7-3

DNA: TGTGCCAGCAGCTTGGGATCCGGGACAGGGTTTGGCGAGCAGTACTTC
CDR3: CASSLGSGTGFGEQYF
D: TRBD1
J: TRBJ2-7
size: .
V: TRBV5-4

DNA: TGCAGCGTTGAGGTCCCTAGCGGAGAGCAGTACTTC
CDR3: CSVEVPSGEQYF
D: TRBD2
J: TRBJ2-7
size: .
V: TRBV29-1

DNA: TGTGCCAGCAGCTTCAATCGGGGGTCTGGAAACACCATATATTTT
CDR3: CASSFNRGSGNTIYF
D: .
J: TRBJ1-3
size: .
V: TRBV11-2

DNA: TGTGCCAGCAGCTTATCCCCTCCCCAAGGACTAGCGGGAGCAGTTACGCAGTATTTT
CDR3: CASSLSPPQGLAGAVTQYF
D: TRBD2
J: TRBJ2-3
size: .
V: TRBV7-3

DNA: TGTGCCAGCAGCACGGCATCGGACGCCCGGGCGACAGATACGCAGTATTTT
CDR3: CASSTASDARATDTQYF
D: .
J: TRBJ2-3
size: .
V: TRBV11-3

DNA: TGTGCCAGCAGCCAAATAGACATCACCGGGGAGCTGTTTTTT
CDR3: CASSQIDITGELFF
D: .
J: TRBJ2-2
size: .
V: TRBV4-2

DNA: .
CDR3: CASSFGPGLAVYEQYF
D: .
J: TRBJ2-5
size: .
V: TRBV5-5

DNA: TGTGCCAGCAGGAGGACAGGCAACACTGAAGCTTTCTTT
CDR3: CASRRTGNTEAFF
D: TRBD1
J: TRBJ1-1
size: .
V: TRBV11-2

DNA: TGTGCCACCAGCCTCCAACGAGCCACTGAAGCTTTCTTT
CDR3: CATSLQRATEAFF
D: .
J: TRBJ1-1
size: many
V: TRBV15

DNA: TGTGCCAGCAGTGAGAGGGCGGTTAGCAATCAGCCCCAGCATTTT
CDR3: CASSERAVSNQPQHF
D: .
J: TRBJ1-5
size: .
V: TRBV2

DNA: TGTGCCAGTAGTTCACAGGACAGCACGATGCAGTTCTTC
CDR3: CASSSQDSTMQFF
D: .
J: TRBJ2-1
size: .
V: TRBV19

DNA: TGTGCCAGTAGTATCGGGGTAGCCCCCACAGATACGCAGTATTTT
CDR3: CASSIGVAPTDTQYF
D: .
J: TRBJ2-3
size: .
V: TRBV19

DNA: TGTGCCAGCAGAGGAGACAGCAACTACGAGCAGTACTTC
CDR3: CASRGDSNYEQYF
D: .
J: TRBJ2-7
size: .
V: TRBV28